These T cell receptor beta chains were read from a single sample in a study of blood T cell repertoires in COVID-19. Clones were read by immunoSEQ multiplex PCR, and TCRdb kept only the in-frame ones, dropping some. The table includes 95,000 to 150,000 clones, about 87% detected once. Sequencing was done on a sample of peripheral blood. The receptor source for this set is a woman between 70 and 85 years old with acute or convalescent COVID-19. Both conserved end residues are part of each CDR3. The D gene is left open where the match is weak. Size is stated for part of the rows, as once, few or many counts, or as a class when the clone is expanded.

d_call: NA
v_call: TRBV11-2
clone_size: NA
j_call: TRBJ2-1
cdr3_aa: CASSLRWSGKNNEQFF
cdr3_nt: TGTGCCAGCAGCTTAAGGTGGTCAGGGAAGAACAATGAGCAGTTCTTC

d_call: TRBD2
v_call: TRBV18
clone_size: NA
j_call: TRBJ2-1
cdr3_aa: CASSPNSGGPSSYNEQFF
cdr3_nt: TGTGCCAGCTCACCAAATAGCGGGGGTCCGAGCTCCTACAATGAGCAGTTCTTC

d_call: NA
v_call: TRBV29-1
clone_size: NA
j_call: TRBJ2-1
cdr3_aa: CSVEDRDSPYNEQFF
cdr3_nt: TGCAGCGTTGAAGATCGTGACAGCCCCTACAATGAGCAGTTCTTC

d_call: TRBD1
v_call: TRBV4-2
clone_size: NA
j_call: TRBJ2-2
cdr3_aa: CASSQGTGDTGELFF
cdr3_nt: TGTGCCAGCAGCCAGGGGACAGGGGATACCGGGGAGCTGTTTTTT

d_call: NA
v_call: TRBV6-1
clone_size: NA
j_call: TRBJ2-2
cdr3_aa: CASSEAHTGNTGELFF
cdr3_nt: TGTGCCAGCAGTGAAGCGCATACGGGAAACACCGGGGAGCTGTTTTTT

d_call: TRBD2
v_call: TRBV30
clone_size: NA
j_call: TRBJ2-3
cdr3_aa: CAWSVGGGSSTDTQYF
cdr3_nt: TGTGCCTGGAGTGTAGGCGGGGGGTCTAGCACAGATACGCAGTATTTT

d_call: NA
v_call: TRBV25-1
clone_size: NA
j_call: TRBJ1-1
cdr3_aa: CASSEFGGGATEAFF
cdr3_nt: TGTGCCAGCAGTGAATTCGGAGGGGGGGCCACTGAAGCTTTCTTT

d_call: NA
v_call: TRBV21-1
clone_size: NA
j_call: TRBJ1-5
cdr3_aa: CASSTPGQGLGQPQHF
cdr3_nt: TGTGCCAGCAGCACCCCGGGACAGGGTCTGGGGCAGCCCCAGCATTTT

d_call: NA
v_call: TRBV11-1
clone_size: NA
j_call: TRBJ2-1
cdr3_aa: CASSLLSHLRGEQFF
cdr3_nt: TGTGCCAGCAGCTTACTGTCCCACCTTCGAGGTGAGCAGTTCTTC

d_call: TRBD2
v_call: TRBV7-3
clone_size: once
j_call: TRBJ2-1
cdr3_aa: CASSTGTSGSWNEQFF
cdr3_nt: TGTGCCAGCAGCACCGGGACTAGCGGCTCTTGGAATGAGCAGTTCTTC

d_call: TRBD2
v_call: TRBV19
clone_size: NA
j_call: TRBJ2-7
cdr3_aa: CASSISRLAGDYEQYF
cdr3_nt: TGTGCCAGTAGTATCTCTAGACTAGCGGGGGACTACGAGCAGTACTTC

d_call: TRBD1
v_call: TRBV29-1
clone_size: NA
j_call: TRBJ1-1
cdr3_aa: CSVAHRGGTEAFF
cdr3_nt: TGCAGCGTTGCCCACAGGGGGGGGACTGAAGCTTTCTTT